Listed below are T cell receptor beta chains from one sample, sequenced in a study of blood T cells in healthy people across ages. TCRdb processed the 5' RACE reads anew with MiXCR; each CDR3 protein has one entry. The data show 1 million or so distinct CDR3 sequences, under 55% seen once. Sequenced sample: blood. The receptors stem from a woman aged 55-69 years in good health. CDR3s include the opening cysteine and the closing phenylalanine or tryptophan. Each record gives: V gene, D gene, J gene, clone size, CDR3 protein, CDR3 DNA. A D gene is named only where the DNA matches it firmly. Size values are once, few and many counts, or a class for expanded clones, and some rows have none.

TRBV7-3	-	TRBJ1-6	few	CASSLGGQTNSPLHF	TGTGCCAGCAGCTTAGGAGGACAGACCAATTCACCCCTCCACTTT
TRBV7-2	TRBD1	TRBJ2-3	-	CASSLVGTALTDTQYF	TGTGCCAGCAGCTTAGTCGGGACAGCACTCACAGATACGCAGTATTTT
TRBV7-2	TRBD2	TRBJ2-5	few	CASSLWAPTSGGRETQYF	TGTGCCAGCAGCTTATGGGCTCCGACTAGCGGAGGGAGAGAGACCCAGTACTTC
TRBV12-3/TRBV12-4	-	TRBJ2-7	once	CASSFFGSGVLYEQYF	TGTGCCAGCAGTTTTTTCGGGTCCGGGGTGCTTTACGAGCAGTACTTC
TRBV30	-	TRBJ1-1	few	CAWTRPNTEAFF	TGTGCCTGGACCCGACCCAACACTGAAGCTTTCTTT
TRBV2	-	TRBJ2-2	-	CASQAENTGELFF	TGTGCCAGCCAGGCCGAAAACACCGGGGAGCTGTTTTTT
TRBV5-1	TRBD1	TRBJ2-3	-	CASSLRQGYTDTQYF	TGCGCCAGCAGCTTAAGACAGGGGTATACAGATACGCAGTATTTT
TRBV7-6	-	TRBJ2-5	-	CASSSISGDQETQYF	TGTGCCAGCAGCTCTATAAGCGGAGACCAAGAGACCCAGTACTTC
TRBV6-1	-	TRBJ2-7	few	CASSESTSRVSYEQYF	TGTGCCAGCAGTGAATCAACCTCAAGGGTTAGCTACGAGCAGTACTTC
TRBV28	TRBD1	TRBJ2-5	-	CASSSPWTGTHEQYF	TGTGCCAGCAGTTCCCCGTGGACAGGAACTCATGAGCAGTACTTC
TRBV6-6	TRBD1	TRBJ2-7	few	CASSLSPTGLFSYEQYF	TGTGCCAGCAGTTTATCCCCGACAGGGTTATTCTCCTACGAGCAGTACTTC
TRBV11-2	TRBD2	TRBJ2-7	-	CASSLPPLLAGSYEQYF	TGTGCCAGCAGCTTGCCCCCCTTACTAGCGGGCTCCTACGAGCAGTACTTC
TRBV6-5	-	TRBJ2-5	-	CASSNPRSQETQYF	TGTGCCAGCAGTAACCCCAGGAGTCAAGAGACCCAGTACTTC
TRBV4-1	-	TRBJ2-7	few	CASSTPTESYEQYF	TGCGCCAGCAGCACCCCGACAGAATCCTACGAGCAGTACTTC
TRBV7-9	TRBD2	TRBJ2-1	-	CASSELPSGRKNEQFF	TGTGCCAGCAGTGAATTGCCCAGCGGGAGAAAGAATGAGCAGTTCTTC
TRBV20-1	-	TRBJ2-3	-	CSARRPSARTDTQYF	TGCAGTGCTAGAAGGCCCAGCGCTCGCACAGATACGCAGTATTTT
TRBV20-1	-	TRBJ2-7	-	CSAAGVRGDEQYF	TGCAGTGCTGCCGGGGTACGCGGGGATGAGCAGTACTTC
TRBV5-1	TRBD2	TRBJ2-1	-	CASSKAGGGYNEQFF	TGCGCCAGCAGCAAAGCGGGAGGAGGCTACAATGAGCAGTTCTTC
TRBV6-2/TRBV6-3	-	TRBJ1-1	-	CASSFAGGTEAFF	TGTGCCAGCAGTTTCGCCGGTGGCACTGAAGCTTTCTTT
TRBV20-1	-	TRBJ1-2	-	CSASHPQGYGYTF	TGCAGTGCTAGTCACCCCCAGGGCTATGGCTACACCTTC
TRBV7-9	TRBD2	TRBJ2-1	-	CASSIRLAGGTEQFF	TGTGCCAGCAGCATAAGACTAGCGGGAGGCACTGAGCAGTTCTTC
TRBV9	-	TRBJ2-1	few	CASSVGARKQTAEQFF	TGTGCCAGCAGCGTAGGGGCAAGAAAGCAAACCGCTGAGCAGTTCTTC
TRBV10-3	-	TRBJ1-1	once	CAISDIGVNTEAFF	TGTGCCATCAGTGACATCGGGGTTAACACTGAAGCTTTCTTT